The 26 T cell receptor beta chains presented below share a single source sample, sequenced in a study of T-cell reconstitution after alpha-beta-depleted transplantation in children. Researchers prepared the TCRbeta library using unique molecular identifiers, the study reports. TCRdb analysed the PCR reads with MiXCR anew, one entry per CDR3 protein. The sample comprises roughly 23,000 distinct CDR3 sequences, about a tenth of which are singletons, and 20% to 25% rests with the top ten. This specimen consisted of PBMCs from the stem cell graft donor, obtained from the stem cell graft. These TCRs come from a human donor who donated a stem cell graft to a child with chronic granulomatous disease.

This clonotype was observed many times. V gene TRBV27 combines with J gene TRBJ1-2, with D perhaps TRBD1 (6 bases). This CDR3 comprises 15 residues. Germline V gene data show CDR1 as MNHEY and CDR2 as SMNVEV (reference sequence). V lost 6 bases to trimming and J lost 3 bases, with 17 bases between them. The CDR3 is CASRTDRMPYYGYTF. The CDR3 region has the DNA TGTGCCAGCAGGACTGACAGGATGCCTTACTATGGCTACACCTTC.

The chain is built from TRBV11-2 and TRBJ2-7; 8 bases align to TRBD1. V shed 4 bases and J 3 bases; nucleotides not matched to a gene: 14. Per the germline V gene, CDR1 is SGHAT and CDR2 is FQNNGV. CDR3 length equals 17 residues. The CDR3 DNA is TGTGCCAGCAGCTCCGAGATGGCCGGGACAGGAAACTACGAGCAGTACTTC. Amino acid sequence: CASSSEMAGTGNYEQYF.

This clonotype was observed a single time. The rearrangement joins TRBV24-1 to TRBJ2-1, with D possibly being TRBD2 (6 bases). Trimming removed 6 bases from V and 8 bases from J, with 16 bases in between. From germline, CDR1 is KGHDR and CDR2 SFDVKD. The CDR3 is made up of 14 amino acids. In DNA, the CDR3 is TGTGCCACCAGTTTGGGTGCGGGAATCGATGAGCAGTTCTTC. Amino acids: CATSLGAGIDEQFF.

This clonotype has at least ten counts. The chain couples TRBV12-3 or TRBV12-4 to TRBJ2-3; 8 bases map to TRBD2. V trimming: 6 bases; J trimming: 3 bases; junction bases outside the gene matches: 8. The CDR3 is 15 amino acids. For the CDR3, the DNA is TGTGCCAGCAGAATCAGCGGGAGTGGGACAGATACGCAGTATTTT. Translated, it gives CASRISGSGTDTQYF.

This clonotype was found many times. The chain recombines TRBV20-1 with TRBJ1-2, with D unclear. This CDR3 region has 13 residues. V gave up 6 bases and J gave up 4 bases, with 15 bases separating them. The germline gives CDR1 DFQATT, CDR2 SNEGSKA (reference sequence). The CDR3 spells CSAPLRSGYGYTF. In DNA form, the CDR3 reads TGCAGTGCCCCCCTCCGCAGTGGCTATGGCTACACCTTC.

This clonotype has ten or more counts. The chain employs TRBV6-5 and TRBJ2-1; D gene ambiguous. The V and J ends lost 6 bases and 4 bases respectively, with 13 bases between them. Germline values: CDR1 MNHEY, CDR2 SVGAGI. This CDR3 is 14 amino acids long. CDR3 region: CASRTRTAYNEQFF. CDR3 DNA: TGTGCCAGCAGAACTCGGACGGCTTACAATGAGCAGTTCTTC.

In its sample, this clonotype was seen many times. The rearrangement links TRBV7-2 to TRBJ1-2; D remains unclear. Deletions cut 1 base from V and 0 bases from J, with 12 bases between. Germline-derived CDR1 and CDR2 are SGHTA and FQGNSA. This CDR3 contains 16 residues. In nucleotides, the CDR3 is TGTGCCAGCAGCTTAGATCGACCAGGAGCTAACTATGGCTACACCTTC. This encodes CASSLDRPGANYGYTF.

This clonotype is labeled medium-sized. The V call is TRBV6-1, the J call TRBJ2-7, with D tentatively TRBD1 (6 bases). The germline CDR1 and CDR2 sequences are MNHNS and SASEGT. The ends were cut back, 3 bases at V and 9 bases at J, with 18 bases in the middle. The CDR3 sequence is 14 residues long. The CDR3 nucleotides read TGTGCCAGCAGTGACGGGACATACCTCTCTTGGCAGTACTTC. It yields the protein CASSDGTYLSWQYF.

This clonotype was observed many times. The chain couples TRBV15 to TRBJ1-1; 9 nucleotides align to TRBD1. Trimming removed 1 base from V and 4 bases from J; junction bases left unmatched: 4. This CDR3 has 15 residues. Germline V gene data show CDR1 as LNHNV and CDR2 as YYDKDF (reference sequence). The CDR3 sequence is CATSRAPGQGTEAFF. For the CDR3, the DNA is TGTGCCACCAGCAGAGCCCCGGGACAGGGCACTGAAGCTTTCTTT.

This clonotype came up many times. The chain combines TRBV3-1 with TRBJ2-7, with 10 positions matching TRBD2. Trimming took 3 bases from V and 4 from J; bases not matched to a gene: 3. CDR3 length equals 14 residues. Germline V gene data show CDR1 as LGHDT and CDR2 as YNNKEL (reference sequence). CDR3 residues: CASSQGTSEYEQYF. In nucleotides, the CDR3 is TGTGCCAGCAGCCAGGGGACTAGCGAATACGAGCAGTACTTC.

Many counts were recorded for this clonotype. The chain joins TRBV7-2 to TRBJ2-7; D is uncertain. Trimming removed 3 bases at V and 5 bases at J, with 11 bases between. The CDR3 sequence is 13 residues long. Per the germline V gene, CDR1 is SGHTA and CDR2 is FQGNSA. Here the CDR3 reads CASSFRQKNEQYF. The CDR3 nucleotides are TGTGCCAGCAGCTTTAGGCAGAAGAACGAGCAGTACTTC.

This clonotype was seen ten or more times. The chain couples TRBV7-6 to TRBJ2-7; TRBD2 aligns across 9 bases. The CDR3 length is 17 residues. V shed 0 bases, J shed 2 bases, and the junction held 8 bases outside the gene matches. Germline V gene sequence: CDR1 SGHVS, CDR2 FNYEAQ. The CDR3 protein is CASSLAEYSGRTYEQYF. For the CDR3, the DNA is TGTGCCAGCAGCTTAGCTGAATACAGCGGGAGGACCTACGAGCAGTACTTC.

The chain carries TRBV12-3 or TRBV12-4 and TRBJ1-4; tentatively, D is TRBD1 (6 bases). This CDR3 is built from 15 residues. V was shortened by 2 bases and J by 3 bases, with 10 bases between the two germline ends. The DNA for the CDR3 is TGTGCCAGCAGTTTAATGGGGGCGGCTAATGAAAAACTGTTTTTT. Amino acids: CASSLMGAANEKLFF.

This clonotype occurred once. The chain links TRBV3-1 to TRBJ2-7; weak D call: TRBD2 (5 bases). Germline-derived CDR1 and CDR2 are LGHDT and YNNKEL (reference sequence). Trimming shortened V by 8 bases and J by 0 bases, and 23 bases separated the two germline ends. The CDR3 is 17 residues long. CDR3 DNA sequence: TGTGCCAGCTGCCCGGAGAGGGTTCCGCGGACCTCCTACGAGCAGTACTTC. Translating it yields CASCPERVPRTSYEQYF.

This clonotype was detected many times. This chain links TRBV20-1 with TRBJ1-1; 7 positions agree with TRBD1. J lost 5 bases, V lost 6 bases, and 3 bases had no gene match. The CDR3 spans 11 residues. The V gene's germline CDR1 is DFQATT and CDR2 SNEGSKA (reference sequence). This chain's CDR3 is CSAGRGTEAFF. For the CDR3, the DNA is TGCAGTGCGGGCAGGGGGACTGAAGCTTTCTTT.

The sample holds many counts of this clonotype. The chain uses TRBV7-6 and TRBJ2-1; the D gene is possibly TRBD2 (5 bases). V lost 2 bases, J lost 8 bases, and 10 bases lay in between. The CDR3 is 13 residues long. The V gene's germline CDR1 is SGHVS and CDR2 FNYEAQ. CDR3 region: CASSLSTGDEQFF. CDR3 coding DNA: TGTGCCAGCAGCTTATCGACCGGGGATGAGCAGTTCTTC.

This clonotype was found many times. This chain joins TRBV5-1 and TRBJ2-3; D not resolved. CDR1 and CDR2 (germline): SGHRS, YFSETQ. Deletions cut 2 bases from V and 2 bases from J, with 18 bases between. The CDR3 is 17 residues long. The CDR3 region is CASSFLGYQKSTDTQYF. The CDR3 DNA reads as TGCGCCAGCAGCTTCCTGGGGTACCAAAAGTCCACAGATACGCAGTATTTT.

As concerns this clonotype: A much bigger clone sits one base away, suggesting this may be a read error. The gene calls are TRBV11-2 and TRBJ2-2; D not certain. CDR1 is SGHAT and CDR2 is FQNNGV in the germline V gene. The V end was cut by 5 bases, the J end by 0 bases, with 1 base between. This CDR3 region has 12 residues. CDR3 sequence reads: CASSANTGELFF. The DNA for the CDR3 is TGTGCCAGCAGCGCGAACACCGGGGAGCTGTTTTTT.

This clonotype was observed many times. This chain connects TRBV14 to TRBJ2-7; weak D call: TRBD2 (5 bases). Germline V gene data show CDR1 as SGHDN and CDR2 as FVKESK. The CDR3 contains 13 residues. V was pared by 4 bases and J by 2 bases, with 9 bases between. The DNA of the CDR3 is TGTGCCAGCAGCCCCGGGGTGGCCTACGAGCAGTACTTC. It yields the protein CASSPGVAYEQYF. The full variable domain, completed using reference TRBV14 and TRBJ2-7, is EAGVTQFPSHSVIEKGQTVTLRCDPISGHDNLYWYRRVMGKEIKFLLHFVKESKQDESGMPNNRFLAERTGGTYSTLKVQPAELEDSGVYFCASSPGVAYEQYFGPGTRLTVT.

Many counts were recorded for this clonotype. This chain joins TRBV5-1 and TRBJ2-3; 8 bases map to TRBD2. The CDR3 has 14 amino acids. Germline assignment: CDR1 SGHRS and CDR2 YFSETQ. J was trimmed by 5 bases and V by 4 bases; bases with no gene match: 6. In DNA, the CDR3 is TGCGCCAGCAGCGGGAGCGGGGGTCTAGATACGCAGTATTTT. This encodes CASSGSGGLDTQYF.

In its sample, this clonotype was seen many times. The chain carries TRBV20-1 and TRBJ2-1; D may correspond to TRBD1 or TRBD2 (6 bases each). The germline V gene encodes CDR1 DFQATT and CDR2 SNEGSKA (reference sequence). V gave up 0 bases and J gave up 4 bases, with 13 bases separating them. The CDR3 is made up of 15 amino acids. The CDR3 DNA reads TGCAGTGCTAGAGATAGAGGGGGGCCTTACAATGAGCAGTTCTTC. The encoded protein is CSARDRGGPYNEQFF.

This clonotype was seen ten or more times. The gene calls are TRBV20-1 and TRBJ1-2; D not certain. V was cut by 5 bases and J by 8 bases, with 30 bases left in between. The CDR3 sequence is 17 residues long. CDR1 DFQATT and CDR2 SNEGSKA come from the germline V gene (reference sequence). DNA for the CDR3: TGCAGTGCTCCCGAGCCGCAAACCCCCTCAGGATACGGGGGCTACACCTTC. Encoded protein: CSAPEPQTPSGYGGYTF.

This clonotype occurred many times. The gene calls are TRBV7-9 and TRBJ2-2, with D unresolved. V shed 5 bases and J shed 2 bases, with 3 bases lying between them. This CDR3 is 12 amino acids long. CDR1 and CDR2 (germline): SEHNR, FQNEAQ (reference sequence). CDR3 coding DNA: TGTGCCAGCAGCGACAACACCGGGGAGCTGTTTTTT. Its protein is CASSDNTGELFF.

This chain joins TRBV29-1 and TRBJ2-1; D unclear. Germline-derived CDR1 and CDR2 are SQVTM and ANQGSEA. The V end lost 7 bases, the J end lost 12 bases, and 19 bases lay between the germline ends. This CDR3 is 12 amino acids long. The CDR3 DNA is TGCAGCGCGGTGGACCCAAAAGGTGGGCAGTTCTTC. Protein sequence: CSAVDPKGGQFF.

The chain carries TRBV12-3 or TRBV12-4 and TRBJ2-1; either TRBD1 or TRBD2 may supply D (5 bases each). The V gene lost 10 bases and the J gene lost 8 bases, with 33 bases spanning the gap. This CDR3 comprises 18 residues. The chain's CDR3 is CAICLALSRDRPLYEQFF. The CDR3 region has the DNA TGTGCCATCTGTTTAGCGCTAAGTCGGGACCGACCGCTGTATGAGCAGTTCTTC.

This clonotype appeared many times. This chain joins TRBV20-1 and TRBJ2-3, with D unclear. CDR3 size: 20 residues. Trimming left V 0 bases short and J 0 bases short, with 25 bases between. Germline CDR1 reads DFQATT; CDR2 reads SNEGSKA (reference sequence). The CDR3 here is CSARDLSGLFGRSSTDTQYF. The CDR3 DNA follows: TGCAGTGCTAGAGATCTTAGTGGTTTGTTTGGGCGGTCTAGCACAGATACGCAGTATTTT.